The entry that follows covers one T cell receptor (beta chain) sequence. What it binds is unknown. This sample is part of a study of cytomegalovirus exposure and HLA in healthy donors. PCR used 60 Vbeta primers and 13 Jbeta primers. Profiling relied on immunoSEQ multiplex PCR, and the TCRdb table lists in-frame clones only, not all of them. Of about 160,000 clones listed, around 80% are singletons. Study-wide points: Common viral pathogens (according to a later analysis) appeared linked to several of the most significant clusters.

The TCR was taken from a male donor in good health and CMV-seropositive. Sequencing was carried out using PBMCs.

The CDR3 is CASSPSDRDGYTF. CDR3 DNA: TGTGCCAGCAGCCCCTCGGACAGGGATGGCTACACCTTC. The rearrangement links TRBV7-2 to TRBJ1-2, with 8 bases matching TRBD1. The ends lost 5 bases at V and 6 bases at J; junction bases unmatched: 5. The CDR3 is 13 amino acids. Germline CDR1 is SGHTA and CDR2 is FQGNSA.